The 3 T cell receptor beta chains below come from one sample, sequenced in a study of CD8 T cells in ankylosing spondylitis. A single record per CDR3 protein comes from TCRdb applying MiXCR to the 5' RACE reads. The repertoire has around 150,000 distinct CDR3 sequences, roughly 10% of them found once; the top ten carry 25% to 30%. The sequencing input was blood, either unsorted or a sorted T cell fraction (not recorded which). These receptors were collected from a male donor with ankylosing spondylitis or in good health (not recorded which).

This clonotype was observed at least ten times. The chain carries TRBV9 and TRBJ1-2; possibly TRBD1 for D (6 bases). Germline V gives CDR1 SGDLS, CDR2 YYNGEE. This CDR3 has 15 residues. V lost 0 bases to trimming and J lost 6 bases, with 15 bases between them. The CDR3 nucleotides are TGTGCCAGCAGCGTAGCTCAGGGGTTGAGTGATGGCTACACCTTC. This codes for CASSVAQGLSDGYTF.

This clonotype was counted many times. J is TRBJ2-5 and V is TRBV5-1; D unclear. This CDR3 has 15 residues. The V end lost 0 bases, the J end lost 1 base, and 10 bases lay between the germline ends. Germline CDR1 and CDR2: SGHRS and YFSETQ. CDR3 bases: TGCGCCAGCAGCTTGGTAGGCCAGAGCCAAGAGACCCAGTACTTC. This codes for CASSLVGQSQETQYF.

This clonotype was observed at least ten times. V usage is TRBV12-3 or TRBV12-4 and J usage is TRBJ2-3; D gene unclear. V lost 7 bases, J lost 0 bases, and 5 bases lay in between. The CDR3 is 12 amino acids. The CDR3 bases are TGTGCCAGCACCGCTAGCACAGATACGCAGTATTTT. Its translation: CASTASTDTQYF.